These T cell receptor beta chains were read from a single sample in a study of sequential checkpoint blockade in melanoma. Using immunoSEQ multiplex PCR, the repertoire was profiled, and TCRdb retains in-frame clones only, with some absent. The sample includes 15,000 to 20,000 clones, 90% to 95% of them seen just once. Sequencing used CD8+ T cells sorted from blood (inferred from file names), obtained from a patient given nivolumab and ipilimumab in sequence. The receptors were sampled from a human donor with melanoma. Both conserved end residues are part of each CDR3. A D gene is named only where the DNA matches it firmly. A clone size is listed for some rows: how often the clone was seen (once, few, many), or a class if it is expanded.

v_call	clone_size	d_call	j_call	cdr3_nt	cdr3_aa
TRBV28	.	.	TRBJ1-5	TGTGCCAGCAGTTCGACAGTTTATAGCAATCAGCCCCAGCATTTT	CASSSTVYSNQPQHF
TRBV9	.	.	TRBJ1-2	TGTGCCAGCAGCGGAGAAACAGGGTTGTCTAACTATGGCTACACCTTC	CASSGETGLSNYGYTF
TRBV28	.	.	TRBJ1-1	TGTGCCAGCAGTCGGACAGCGAACACTGAAGCTTTCTTT	CASSRTANTEAFF
TRBV28	.	.	TRBJ1-4	TGTGCCAGCAGCCCAGGGTCTAATGAAAAACTGTTTTTT	CASSPGSNEKLFF
TRBV9	.	.	TRBJ1-4	TGTGCCAGCAGCGTGGCAGGTCGGGAAAAACTGTTTTTT	CASSVAGREKLFF
TRBV7-8	.	.	TRBJ1-2	TGTGCCAGCAGCAGGGAGAACTATGGCTACACCTTC	CASSRENYGYTF
TRBV19	.	.	TRBJ2-1	TGTGCCAGTACCTCGGGCGGGGTCTGGAAGTTCTTC	CASTSGGVWKFF
TRBV29-1	.	.	TRBJ1-1	TGCAGCGTTGAGAAGGGGGAGCCTGAAGCTTTCTTT	CSVEKGEPEAFF
TRBV27	.	TRBD2	TRBJ2-7	TGTGCCAGCAGTTTACGGACTAGCGGGAGCCACGAGCAGTACTTC	CASSLRTSGSHEQYF
TRBV19	.	.	TRBJ2-7	TGTGCCAGTAGTATTGCCAGCTCCTACGAGCAGTACTTC	CASSIASSYEQYF
TRBV9	.	TRBD1	TRBJ2-7	TGTGCCAGCAGCGTCGGACAGGCGTCCTCCTACGAGCAGTACTTC	CASSVGQASSYEQYF
TRBV28	.	.	TRBJ2-7	TGTGCCAGCAGTTTTATCTACGAGCAGTACTTC	CASSFIYEQYF
TRBV5-8	.	.	TRBJ1-5	TGTGCCAGCAGCCCTGGCCTAGCAGAGCTCAATCAGCCCCAGCATTTT	CASSPGLAELNQPQHF
TRBV5-6	.	TRBD1	TRBJ2-7	TGTGCCAGCAGCGCCGGGACAGGGGGCGCCTACGAGCAGTACTTC	CASSAGTGGAYEQYF
TRBV14	.	TRBD1	TRBJ1-4	TGTGCCAGCAGCCCTTACAGGGGAGCTAATGAAAAACTGTTTTTT	CASSPYRGANEKLFF
TRBV19	.	.	TRBJ2-7	TGTGCCAGTAGTATGGAAGGGAGTCTCTACGAGCAGTACTTC	CASSMEGSLYEQYF
TRBV7-2	.	.	TRBJ2-7	TGTGCCAGCAGCCAAGCAGGGCAGGGGAGCTCCTACGAGCAGTACTTC	CASSQAGQGSSYEQYF
TRBV19	.	.	TRBJ1-1	TGTGCCAGTAGTACCCGAGGAGGCTGGGACACTGAAGCTTTCTTT	CASSTRGGWDTEAFF
TRBV19	.	.	TRBJ2-6	TGTGCCAGTAGTACTGCAGGGGCCGGGGCCAACGTCCTGACTTTC	CASSTAGAGANVLTF
TRBV28	.	TRBD2	TRBJ2-7	TGTGCCAGCAGCTCCCGGGAGGTATCCTACGAGCAGTACTTC	CASSSREVSYEQYF
TRBV19	.	TRBD1	TRBJ1-2	TGTGCCAGTCAGCCGGGACAGGGCTATGGCTACACCTTC	CASQPGQGYGYTF
TRBV4-1	.	TRBD1	TRBJ1-1	TGCGCCAGCAGCCCTCTACAGGGGGAGAACGATGAAGCTTTCTTT	CASSPLQGENDEAFF
TRBV4-2	.	.	TRBJ2-7	TGTGCCAGCAGCCAAGAGCCGGGATCCGACGACGAGCAGTACTTC	CASSQEPGSDDEQYF
TRBV4-1	medium-sized	.	TRBJ1-4	TGCGCCAGCAGCCAAGATTTGGCGGGGCCAAGGTCCTTTCTGTTTTTT	CASSQDLAGPRSFLFF
TRBV6-6	.	.	TRBJ1-1	TGTGCCAGCAGTTACAAGGGCGGGGGCTACGGGCGAGCTTTCTTT	CASSYKGGGYGRAFF
TRBV7-8	.	TRBD1	TRBJ2-7	TGTGCCAGCAGCCCGTGGGAGACAGGGGTGTACGAGCAGTACTTC	CASSPWETGVYEQYF
TRBV13	.	TRBD1	TRBJ2-7	TGTGCCAGCAGCCCCCGGGACAGGGCCTACGAGCAGTACTTC	CASSPRDRAYEQYF
TRBV27	.	TRBD1	TRBJ1-2	TGTGCCAGCAGTTTATGGGGACAGGGGAACTATGGCTACACCTTC	CASSLWGQGNYGYTF
TRBV29-1	.	.	TRBJ1-2	TGCAGCGTTGAAGGGTTAGAGGGCTACACCTTC	CSVEGLEGYTF
TRBV12-2	.	.	TRBJ2-7	TGTGCAAGTCGCTTCGGTTTCTACGAGCAGTACTTC	CASRFGFYEQYF
TRBV2	.	TRBD1	TRBJ1-6	TGTGCCAGCAGTGCTATGGGACAGGGGGATAATTCACCCCTCCACTTT	CASSAMGQGDNSPLHF
TRBV4-2	.	.	TRBJ1-2	TGTGCCAGCAGCCAAGTGGAGGGCCGCTATGGCTACACCTTC	CASSQVEGRYGYTF
TRBV27	.	.	TRBJ2-7	TGTGCCAGCAGTTTATCCCCTGGAGGGGCCTACGAGCAGTACTTC	CASSLSPGGAYEQYF
TRBV28	.	.	TRBJ1-5	TGTGCCAGCAGTTGGGGGGTTAATAGCAATCAGCCCCAGCATTTT	CASSWGVNSNQPQHF
TRBV4-3	.	.	TRBJ1-4	TGCGCCAGCAGCCAAGTACAAGGGGATGGTGAAAAACTGTTTTTT	CASSQVQGDGEKLFF
TRBV27	.	.	TRBJ1-5	TGTGCCAGCAGTGCTATTAATCAGCCCCAGCATTTT	CASSAINQPQHF